The source of this T cell receptor (beta chain) is a study of blood T cell repertoires in COVID-19. At the level of the study: From the United States, Italy and Spain came samples of acute and convalescent COVID-19. Sources were T cells, B-cell-depleted T cells, or PBMCs; the material itself was cDNA or gDNA.

This CDR3 region has 15 residues. J gave up 5 bases and V 2 bases, and 5 bases lay outside the gene matches. Source study methods: Reference gene primer amplification gave estimated nucleated cell counts. Only in-frame clones appear in the TCRdb table, and some are missing; sequencing was by immunoSEQ multiplex PCR. The V and J calls and the clone size are those of that table, but D and trimming were determined from the DNA. This sample has some 72,000 clones, with about 90% found just once. The sequenced sample was peripheral blood. The TCR originated in a man aged 50 to 59 with active COVID-19. The chain links TRBV5-3 to TRBJ2-2; 8 bases agree with TRBD2. Being an ORF, TRBV5-3 has a function that is uncertain. CDR3 sequence: CARSLRGGRTGELFF. The DNA for the CDR3 is TGTGCCAGAAGCTTACGGGGGGGCCGAACCGGGGAGCTGTTTTTT.